This TCR beta chain came from a study of CD8 T cells in Susac syndrome. Study-level findings and limits: The study admitted that it had a relatively small number of individuals in its TCR sequencing and HLA analysis.

Sequencing targeted TCR beta in T cells from blood (CD8+ and CD4+). On this clonotype: Its antigen is unknown.

Reverse transcription of about 0.45 to 1 ug RNA was performed with random hexamers. The method of amplification for TCR beta CDR3 was immunoSEQ multiplex PCR, covering 54 Vbeta and 13 Jbeta. TCRdb re-derived calls from the immunoSEQ multiplex PCR reads in MiXCR, one entry per CDR3 protein. This table has some 300,000 distinct CDR3 sequences, 75% to 85% appearing once. CDR3 length: 16 amino acids. V lost 0 bases, J lost 0 bases, and 11 bases lay in between. Per germline, CDR1 SGHNT and CDR2 YYREEE (reference sequence). The source is a human donor with multiple sclerosis. The chain recombines TRBV5-4 with TRBJ2-3; no reliable D call. Sequencing used CD8+ T cells from PBMCs. The CDR3 DNA follows: TGTGCCAGCAGCTTGGACGGATCCACAAGCACAGATACGCAGTATTTT. Translating it yields CASSLDGSTSTDTQYF.